This T cell receptor beta chain was sequenced for a study of CD4+ T cells in melanoma. The study, taken as a whole, reports: CD8+ T cell, macrophage and B cell function reportedly correlated with neoantigen-specific CD4+ T cells. Diverse differentiation states were reported for melanoma neoantigen-specific CD4+ T cells.

Sequencing used immunoSEQ multiplex PCR; TCRdb keeps in-frame clones, though not all of them. The sample shows some 11,000 clones, approximately 61% of them seen only once. Trimming took 4 bases from V and 2 from J; bases not matched to a gene: 5. The CDR3 contains 14 residues. CDR1 SGHRS and CDR2 YFSETQ come from the germline V gene. With regard to this clone: Its antigen is undetermined.

The clonotype comes from a human donor with melanoma. The gene calls are TRBV5-1 and TRBJ1-1, with TRBD1 matching over 7 bases. Sequenced: cells from a culture (not recorded whether cultured in vitro). The CDR3 sequence is CASSNRQGNTEAFF. The CDR3 nucleotides are TGCGCCAGCAGCAACAGACAGGGAAACACTGAAGCTTTCTTT.